Included here is one T cell receptor (beta chain) sequence, with context. Germline V gene lookup returns CDR1 SGHTA and CDR2 FQGNSA. The CDR3 length is 12 residues. V lost 5 bases, J lost 6 bases, and 4 bases stayed unmatched. The source of the sample is a study of CD8+ T cells in alopecia areata. The wider study: Each day, treated patients took oral tofacitinib twice, at 5 to 10 mg per dose.

The authors extracted RNA and reverse transcribed it into cDNA as the sequencing template. Produced via immunoSEQ multiplex PCR; TCRdb's table is partial and in-frame only. The sample lists over 100,000 clones, 45% to 50% occurring once. The chain combines TRBV7-2 with TRBJ2-7; 7 bases are shared with TRBD2. The input for sequencing was CD8+ T cells sorted from blood, taken at week 0. This TCR was sampled from a human donor with alopecia areata. Written as DNA, the CDR3 is TGTGCCAGCAGCCCCGGGACTATCGAGCAGTACTTC. Amino acid sequence: CASSPGTIEQYF.